This TCR beta chain was captured by sequencing in a study of T cells in Graves' hyperthyroidism and ophthalmopathy. A remark on this clonotype: Its target is not known.

This CDR3 is 14 amino acids long. Between the trimmed V and J ends, which lost 7 bases and 5 bases, there was a span of 17 bases. The germline V gene has CDR1 MGHDK and CDR2 SYGVNS. Notes on the study in general: In the analysis, a 13 V-J model separated ophthalmopathy from stable hyperthyroidism. Peripheral blood also featured most of the thyroid clonotypes expanded above 0.001.

TCR beta CDR3 region amplification was performed from RNA transcripts. The TCR CDR3 first-round RT-PCR relied on the HTBI primer set. TCRdb called the multiplex PCR reads again in MiXCR, with one record for every CDR3 protein. The data hold 500,000 to 650,000 distinct CDR3 sequences, with over 35% observed a single time. The V call is TRBV25-1, the J call TRBJ1-1; the D gene is possibly TRBD1 (5 bases). The specimen sequenced was peripheral blood or thyroid tissue (not recorded which). The sequence was collected from an adult woman with Graves' disease, either hyperthyroidism or ophthalmopathy (not recorded which). In nucleotides, the CDR3 is TGTGCCAGCATCCCGGGGACCTCGCGGACTGAAGCTTTCTTT. Protein sequence: CASIPGTSRTEAFF.